What follows describes a single TCR beta chain. V dropped 1 base and J dropped 5 bases, with 9 bases sitting between them. Germline V lookup: CDR1 MGHRA, CDR2 YSYEKL. The CDR3 totals 13 residues. A multiplex PCR was run with 60 Vbeta primers and 13 Jbeta primers. Original methodology: Unique TCR beta chains totaled some 81 million in a later count, with roughly 11 million of them shared. Clones were read by immunoSEQ multiplex PCR, and TCRdb kept only the in-frame ones, dropping some. The V and J calls and clone size come from that table; D and trimming were worked out from the DNA. Of about 190,000 clones in the sample, over 80% are singletons; the top ten hold 1.3%. These data originate in a study of cytomegalovirus exposure and HLA in healthy donors.

The origin of this receptor is a man aged 25 to 45 in good health and CMV-seronegative. Sequences were obtained from PBMCs. The genes are TRBV4-1 and TRBJ2-7; tentative D call: TRBD1 (5 bases). DNA for the CDR3: TGCGCCAGCAGCCAAGGGCAGGGCGACGAGCAGTACTTC. Its protein product is CASSQGQGDEQYF.